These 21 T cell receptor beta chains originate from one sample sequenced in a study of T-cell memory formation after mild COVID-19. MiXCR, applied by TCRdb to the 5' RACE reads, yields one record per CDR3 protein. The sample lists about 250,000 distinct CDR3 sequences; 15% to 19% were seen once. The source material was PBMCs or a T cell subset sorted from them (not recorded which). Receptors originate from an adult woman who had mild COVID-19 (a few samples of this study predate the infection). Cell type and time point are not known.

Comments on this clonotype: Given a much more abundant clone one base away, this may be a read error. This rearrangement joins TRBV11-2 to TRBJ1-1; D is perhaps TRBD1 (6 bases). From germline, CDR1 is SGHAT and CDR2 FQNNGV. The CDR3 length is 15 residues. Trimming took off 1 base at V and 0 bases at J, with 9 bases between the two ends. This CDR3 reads CASSLVPGVNTEAFF. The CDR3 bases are TGTGCCAGCAGCTTAGTCCCAGGGGTGAACACTGAAGCTTTCTTT.

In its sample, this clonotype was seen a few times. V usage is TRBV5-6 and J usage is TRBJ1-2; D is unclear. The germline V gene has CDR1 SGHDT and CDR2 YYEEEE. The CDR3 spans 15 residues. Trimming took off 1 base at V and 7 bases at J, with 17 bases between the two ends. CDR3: CASSLLARRAAGYTF. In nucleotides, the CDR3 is TGTGCCAGCAGCTTGCTTGCACGGAGGGCGGCTGGCTACACCTTC.

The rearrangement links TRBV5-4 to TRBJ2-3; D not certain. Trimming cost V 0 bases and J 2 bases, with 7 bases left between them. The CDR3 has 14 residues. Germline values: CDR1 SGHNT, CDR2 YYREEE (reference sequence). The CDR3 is CASSLGPDTDTQYF. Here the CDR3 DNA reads TGTGCCAGCAGCTTGGGACCGGACACAGATACGCAGTATTTT.

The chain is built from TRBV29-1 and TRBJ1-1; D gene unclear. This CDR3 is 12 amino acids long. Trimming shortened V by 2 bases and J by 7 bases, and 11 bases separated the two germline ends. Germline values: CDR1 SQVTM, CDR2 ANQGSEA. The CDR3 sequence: CSVERRTVEAFF. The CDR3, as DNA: TGCAGCGTTGAACGCCGGACGGTTGAAGCTTTCTTT.

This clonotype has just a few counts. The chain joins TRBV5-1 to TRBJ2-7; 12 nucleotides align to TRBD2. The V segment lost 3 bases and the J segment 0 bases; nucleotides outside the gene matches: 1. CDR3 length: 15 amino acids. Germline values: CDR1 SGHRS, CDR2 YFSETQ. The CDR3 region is CASSSSGRASYEQYF. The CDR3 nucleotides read TGCGCCAGCAGCTCTAGCGGGAGGGCCTCCTACGAGCAGTACTTC.

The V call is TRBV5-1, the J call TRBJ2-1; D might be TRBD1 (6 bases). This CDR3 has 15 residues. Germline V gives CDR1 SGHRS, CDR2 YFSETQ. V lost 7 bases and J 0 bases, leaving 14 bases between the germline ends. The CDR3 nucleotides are TGCGCCAGCCGACAGGCCGACTACTCCTACAATGAGCAGTTCTTC. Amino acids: CASRQADYSYNEQFF. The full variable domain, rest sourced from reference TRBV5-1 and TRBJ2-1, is KAGVTQTPRYLIKTRGQQVTLSCSPISGHRSVSWYQQTPGQGLQFLFEYFSETQRNKGNFPGRFSGRQFSNSRSEMNVSTLELGDSALYLCASRQADYSYNEQFFGPGTRLTVL.

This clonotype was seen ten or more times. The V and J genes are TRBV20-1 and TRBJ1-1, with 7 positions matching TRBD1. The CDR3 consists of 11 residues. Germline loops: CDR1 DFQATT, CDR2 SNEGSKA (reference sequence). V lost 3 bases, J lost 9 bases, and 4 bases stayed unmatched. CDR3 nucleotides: TGCAGTGCTAGCCAGGACAGGAAAGCTTTCTTT. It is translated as CSASQDRKAFF.

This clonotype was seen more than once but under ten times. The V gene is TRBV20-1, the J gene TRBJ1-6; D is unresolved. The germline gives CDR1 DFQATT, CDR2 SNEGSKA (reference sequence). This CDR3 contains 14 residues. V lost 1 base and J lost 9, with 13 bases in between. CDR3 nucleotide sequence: TGCAGTGCTAGAGTAGTAGCAGAGATTTCACCCCTCCACTTT. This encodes CSARVVAEISPLHF.

The CDR3 DNA reads as TGTGCCAGCAGCCAATGGCAGACAGAGAACTATGGCTACACCTTC. This translates into CASSQWQTENYGYTF. V is TRBV6-5 and J is TRBJ1-2; tentatively, D is TRBD1 (5 bases). This CDR3 region has 15 residues. The V end lost 6 bases, the J end lost 2 bases, and 16 bases lay between the germline ends. Germline loops: CDR1 MNHEY, CDR2 SVGAGI.

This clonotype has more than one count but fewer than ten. The CDR3 DNA sequence: TGTGCCAGCTTCGCTCGGAGGGGACAGGGACAGGGCTACACCTTC. Its translation: CASFARRGQGQGYTF. The rearrangement joins TRBV7-2 to TRBJ1-2; TRBD1 matches 9 bases. Per the germline V gene, CDR1 is SGHTA and CDR2 is FQGNSA. Germline trimming cut 8 bases from V and 8 bases from J; bases unmatched to any gene: 15. CDR3 size: 15 residues.

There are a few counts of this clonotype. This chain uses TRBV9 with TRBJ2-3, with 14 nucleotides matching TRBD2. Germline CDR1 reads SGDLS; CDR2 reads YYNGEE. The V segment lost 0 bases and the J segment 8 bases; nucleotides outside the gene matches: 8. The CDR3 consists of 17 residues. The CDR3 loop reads CASSVAGGLAGAATQYF. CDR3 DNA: TGTGCCAGCAGCGTAGCAGGGGGACTAGCGGGGGCGGCTACGCAGTATTTT. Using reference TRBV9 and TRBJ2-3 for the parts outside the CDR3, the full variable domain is DSGVTQTPKHLITATGQRVTLRCSPRSGDLSVYWYQQSLDQGLQFLIQYYNGEERAKGNILERFSAQQFPDLHSELNLSSLELGDSALYFCASSVAGGLAGAATQYFGPGTRLTVL.

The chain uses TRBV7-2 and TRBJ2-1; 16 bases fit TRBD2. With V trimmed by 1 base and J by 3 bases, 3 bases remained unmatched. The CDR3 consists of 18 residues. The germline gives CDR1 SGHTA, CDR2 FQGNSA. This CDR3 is CASSLGGLAGGGYNEQFF. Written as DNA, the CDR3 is TGTGCCAGCAGCTTAGGGGGACTAGCGGGAGGGGGCTACAATGAGCAGTTCTTC.

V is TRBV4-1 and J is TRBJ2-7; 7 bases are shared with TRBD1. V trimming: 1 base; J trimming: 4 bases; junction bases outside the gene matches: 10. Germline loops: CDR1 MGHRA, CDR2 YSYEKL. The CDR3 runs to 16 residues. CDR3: CASSQGPGDRAYEQYF. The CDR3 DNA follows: TGCGCCAGCAGCCAAGGTCCCGGGGACAGAGCTTACGAGCAGTACTTC.

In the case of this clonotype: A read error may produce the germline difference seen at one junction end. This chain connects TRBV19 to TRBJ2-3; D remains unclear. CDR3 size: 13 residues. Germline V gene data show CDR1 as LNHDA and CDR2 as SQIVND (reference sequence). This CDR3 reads CASSKGAADTQYF. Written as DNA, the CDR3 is TGTGCCAGTAGTAAGGGCGCGGCAGATACTCAGTATTTT.

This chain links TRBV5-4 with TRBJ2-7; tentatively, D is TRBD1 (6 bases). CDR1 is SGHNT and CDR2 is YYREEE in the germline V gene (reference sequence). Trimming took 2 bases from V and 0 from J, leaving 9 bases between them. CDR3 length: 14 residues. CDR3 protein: CASSLDRISYEQYF. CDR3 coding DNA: TGTGCCAGCAGCTTAGACAGGATCTCCTACGAGCAGTACTTC.

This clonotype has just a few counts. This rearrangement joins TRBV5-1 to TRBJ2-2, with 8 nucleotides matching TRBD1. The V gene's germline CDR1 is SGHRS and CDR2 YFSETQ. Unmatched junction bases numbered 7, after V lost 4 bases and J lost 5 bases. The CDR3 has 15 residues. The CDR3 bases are TGCGCCAGCAGCGAGAGGACAGGGTGGACCGGGGAGCTGTTTTTT. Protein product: CASSERTGWTGELFF. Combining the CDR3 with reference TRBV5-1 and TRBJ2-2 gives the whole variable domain KAGVTQTPRYLIKTRGQQVTLSCSPISGHRSVSWYQQTPGQGLQFLFEYFSETQRNKGNFPGRFSGRQFSNSRSEMNVSTLELGDSALYLCASSERTGWTGELFFGEGSRLTVL.

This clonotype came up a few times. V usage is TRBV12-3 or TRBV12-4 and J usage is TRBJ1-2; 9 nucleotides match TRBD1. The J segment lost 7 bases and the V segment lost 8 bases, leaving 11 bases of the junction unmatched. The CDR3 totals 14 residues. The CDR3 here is CASVNRGRAGGYTF. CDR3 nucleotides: TGTGCCAGCGTCAACAGGGGGCGCGCTGGTGGCTACACCTTC.

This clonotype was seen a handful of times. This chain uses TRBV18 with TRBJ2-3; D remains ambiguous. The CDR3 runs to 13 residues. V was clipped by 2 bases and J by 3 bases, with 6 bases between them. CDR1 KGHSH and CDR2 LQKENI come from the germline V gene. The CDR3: CASSPTQTDTQYF. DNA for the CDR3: TGTGCCAGCTCACCAACTCAGACAGATACGCAGTATTTT.

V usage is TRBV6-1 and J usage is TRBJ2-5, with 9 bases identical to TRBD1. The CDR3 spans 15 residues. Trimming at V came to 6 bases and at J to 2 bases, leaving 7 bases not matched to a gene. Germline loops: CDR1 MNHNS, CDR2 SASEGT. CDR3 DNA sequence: TGTGCCAGCAGAGACTACGGGACAGGGCAAGAGACCCAGTACTTC. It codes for CASRDYGTGQETQYF.

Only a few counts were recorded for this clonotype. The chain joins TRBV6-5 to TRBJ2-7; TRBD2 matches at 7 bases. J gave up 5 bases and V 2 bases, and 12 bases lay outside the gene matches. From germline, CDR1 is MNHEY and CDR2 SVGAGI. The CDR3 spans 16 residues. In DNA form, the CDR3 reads TGTGCCAGCAGTTACGGTGGCGGCGCGGGAGAAAACGAGCAGTACTTC. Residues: CASSYGGGAGENEQYF.

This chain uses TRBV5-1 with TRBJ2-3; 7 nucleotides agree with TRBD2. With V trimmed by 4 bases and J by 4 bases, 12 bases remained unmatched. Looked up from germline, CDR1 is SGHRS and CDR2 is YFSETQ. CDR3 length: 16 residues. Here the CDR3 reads CASSPFPAGNSDTQYF. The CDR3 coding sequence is TGCGCCAGCAGCCCTTTCCCAGCGGGGAACTCAGATACGCAGTATTTT.